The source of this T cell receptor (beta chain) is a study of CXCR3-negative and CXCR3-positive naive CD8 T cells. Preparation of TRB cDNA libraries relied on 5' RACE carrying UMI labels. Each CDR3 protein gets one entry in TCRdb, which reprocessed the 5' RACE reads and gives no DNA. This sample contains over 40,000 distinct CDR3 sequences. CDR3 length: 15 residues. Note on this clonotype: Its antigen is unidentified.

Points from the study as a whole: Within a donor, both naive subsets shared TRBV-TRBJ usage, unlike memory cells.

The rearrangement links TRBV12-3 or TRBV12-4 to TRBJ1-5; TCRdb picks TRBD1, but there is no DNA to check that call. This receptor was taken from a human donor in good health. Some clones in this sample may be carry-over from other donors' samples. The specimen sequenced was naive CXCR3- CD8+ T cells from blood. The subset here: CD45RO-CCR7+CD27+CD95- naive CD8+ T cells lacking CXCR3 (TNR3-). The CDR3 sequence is CASRRGAGSNQPQHF.